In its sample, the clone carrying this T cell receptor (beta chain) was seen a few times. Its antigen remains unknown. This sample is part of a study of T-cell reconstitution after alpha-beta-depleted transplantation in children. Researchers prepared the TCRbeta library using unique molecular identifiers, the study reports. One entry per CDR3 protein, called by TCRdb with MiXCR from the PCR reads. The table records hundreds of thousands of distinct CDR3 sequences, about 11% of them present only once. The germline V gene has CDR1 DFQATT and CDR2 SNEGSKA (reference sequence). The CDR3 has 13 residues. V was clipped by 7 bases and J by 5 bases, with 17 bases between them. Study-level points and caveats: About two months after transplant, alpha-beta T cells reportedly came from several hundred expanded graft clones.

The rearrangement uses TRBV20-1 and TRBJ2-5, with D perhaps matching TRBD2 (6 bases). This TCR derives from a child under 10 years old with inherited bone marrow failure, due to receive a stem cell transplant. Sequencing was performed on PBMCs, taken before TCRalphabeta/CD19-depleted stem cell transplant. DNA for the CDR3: TGCAGTGACCGGCGGGCGGGACGGGAGACCCAGTACTTC. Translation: CSDRRAGRETQYF.